Each of the 29 T cell receptor beta chains below was sequenced from the same sample in a study of PD-1 blockade in classical Hodgkin lymphoma. Assay used: immunoSEQ multiplex PCR; TCRdb lists only in-frame clones, some missing. Of 70,000 or so clones in the sample, about 93% were seen once. Sample time point: newly diagnosed, previously untreated cHL patient sample. The source material was peripheral blood mononuclear cells (PBMCs). The receptors here all came from a human donor with classical Hodgkin lymphoma.

This chain connects TRBV29-1 to TRBJ1-1; no firm D call. The CDR3 loop spans 14 amino acids. V gave up 4 bases and J gave up 4 bases, with 16 bases separating them. The germline V gene encodes CDR1 SQVTM and CDR2 ANQGSEA. The CDR3 sequence: CSVASGGLGTEAFF. The CDR3 DNA reads TGCAGCGTTGCGTCAGGAGGGTTGGGCACTGAAGCTTTCTTT.

The V and J genes are TRBV6-4 and TRBJ2-7; the match to TRBD2 covers 9 bases. V lost 9 bases, J lost 0 bases, and 3 bases stayed unmatched. This CDR3 spans 13 amino acids. Per the germline V gene, CDR1 is MRHNA and CDR2 is SNTAGT. CDR3 residues: CARLRGGSYEQYF. The DNA for the CDR3 is TGTGCCAGATTGCGGGGGGGCTCCTACGAGCAGTACTTC.

The chain uses TRBV10-3 and TRBJ2-7; D is uncertain. The CDR3 spans 13 residues. Trimming stripped 7 bases from V and 3 bases from J, with 13 bases between. The germline V gene encodes CDR1 ENHRY and CDR2 SYGVKD. The DNA of the CDR3 is TGTGCCATCACGGGTGAGAATAGCTACGAGCAGTACTTC. Encoded protein: CAITGENSYEQYF.

There are a few counts of this clone. V is TRBV11-2 and J is TRBJ2-3, with D tentatively TRBD1 (5 bases). The length of the CDR3 is 17 residues. V was trimmed by 0 bases and J by 1 base, leaving 14 bases between them. Germline V CDR1 and CDR2: SGHAT, FQNNGV. This chain's CDR3 is CASSLDSTGFGTDTQYF. The DNA of the CDR3 is TGTGCCAGCAGCTTAGATTCAACAGGCTTCGGCACAGATACGCAGTATTTT.

The chain is built from TRBV2 and TRBJ1-2, with 9 bases that match TRBD1. Trimming took 8 bases from V and 4 from J; bases not matched to a gene: 8. Germline V gene sequence: CDR1 SNHLY, CDR2 FYNNEI. This CDR3 contains 14 residues. This CDR3 is CASGKDRGVYGYTF. In DNA form, the CDR3 reads TGTGCCAGCGGTAAAGACAGGGGGGTCTATGGCTACACCTTC.

The gene calls are TRBV6-6 and TRBJ2-7, with D unresolved. The germline gives CDR1 MNHNY, CDR2 SVGAGI (reference sequence). V was trimmed by 6 bases and J by 3 bases, leaving 15 bases between them. The CDR3 length is 14 residues. As DNA, the CDR3 is TGTGCCAGCAGCACCCCTCTGGCAGGCTACGAGCAGTACTTC. Residues: CASSTPLAGYEQYF.

The chain has TRBV29-1 and TRBJ2-1, with TRBD2 identical over 14 bases. The germline V gene has CDR1 SQVTM and CDR2 ANQGSEA. Losses at the gene ends were 7 bases for V and 0 bases for J; bases not matched to a gene: 8. The CDR3 has 17 residues. In DNA form, the CDR3 reads TGCAGCGCCCTGACTAGCGGGAGGGCCGTCTCCTACAATGAGCAGTTCTTC. It codes for CSALTSGRAVSYNEQFF.

A few counts support this clone. The chain combines TRBV5-1 with TRBJ2-5; 8 nucleotides line up with TRBD2. Germline V CDR1 and CDR2: SGHRS, YFSETQ. CDR3 length: 16 residues. Trimming took 4 bases from V and 2 from J; bases not matched to a gene: 10. This CDR3 is CASSPGGSGAQETQYF. CDR3 coding DNA: TGCGCCAGCAGCCCGGGGGGTAGCGGGGCACAAGAGACCCAGTACTTC.

The chain is built from TRBV28 and TRBJ2-7; 8 bases line up with TRBD2. The germline V gene encodes CDR1 MDHEN and CDR2 SYDVKM. The ends lost 3 bases at V and 3 bases at J; junction bases unmatched: 10. The CDR3 runs 16 residues. CDR3 sequence (DNA): TGTGCCAGCAGTTTGGATGGCGGGGGGACCGGCTACGAGCAGTACTTC. Amino acid sequence: CASSLDGGGTGYEQYF.

The rearrangement links TRBV11-3 to TRBJ2-2; possible D gene TRBD1, 5 bases. This CDR3 has 14 amino acids. The V end was cut by 5 bases, the J end by 0 bases, with 7 bases between. The germline V gene encodes CDR1 SGHNT and CDR2 YENEEA. CDR3 protein: CASSKTANTGELFF. Written as DNA, the CDR3 is TGTGCCAGCAGCAAGACAGCGAACACCGGGGAGCTGTTTTTT.

This rearrangement joins TRBV4-1 to TRBJ1-4, with D uncertain. The CDR3 length is 16 residues. Germline lookup yields CDR1 MGHRA and CDR2 YSYEKL. V shed 7 bases and J shed 0 bases, with 15 bases lying between them. The CDR3 is CASKLVSSATNEKLFF. CDR3 DNA sequence: TGCGCCAGCAAATTGGTCAGTTCGGCAACTAATGAAAAACTGTTTTTT.

The V gene is TRBV6-6, the J gene TRBJ1-2; a weak D match, TRBD1 (6 bases). Looked up from germline, CDR1 is MNHNY and CDR2 is SVGAGI (reference sequence). The CDR3 contains 12 residues. The germline V and J ends were trimmed by 10 bases and 5 bases, with 14 bases remaining between them. The CDR3 coding sequence is TGTGCCATTAGACAGGTCCCTTATGGCTACACCTTC. Translating it yields CAIRQVPYGYTF.

The chain couples TRBV28 to TRBJ2-6; 11 nucleotides match TRBD2. The germline V gene has CDR1 MDHEN and CDR2 SYDVKM. The junction had 3 bases not matched to a gene; V was cut back by 3 bases and J by 2 bases. This CDR3 has 17 amino acids. This CDR3 is CASSFSGRGTGANVLTF. DNA of the CDR3: TGTGCCAGCAGTTTTAGCGGGAGGGGAACTGGGGCCAACGTCCTGACTTTC.

This clone was recorded only once. This chain links TRBV27 with TRBJ2-3; TRBD1 is a possible D gene (6 bases). V was clipped by 6 bases and J by 0 bases, with 10 bases between them. Germline assignment: CDR1 MNHEY and CDR2 SMNVEV (reference sequence). The CDR3 extends over 14 amino acids. CDR3 protein: CASRRTVSTDTQYF. CDR3 in DNA: TGTGCCAGCAGGAGGACAGTTAGCACAGATACGCAGTATTTT.

This clone was seen only a few times. The J gene is TRBJ1-2, the V gene TRBV28, with D possibly TRBD1 on 5 matching bases. Germline V gene sequence: CDR1 MDHEN, CDR2 SYDVKM. V was pared by 7 bases and J by 4 bases, with 7 bases between. CDR3 length: 11 amino acids. The CDR3, as DNA: TGTGCCAGCACCAGGGCCTATGGCTACACCTTC. Protein sequence: CASTRAYGYTF.

The chain employs TRBV19 and TRBJ1-3; D unresolved. Trimming left V 5 bases short and J 0 bases short, with 5 bases between. CDR3 length equals 13 residues. Germline values: CDR1 LNHDA, CDR2 SQIVND (reference sequence). The CDR3 nucleotides are TGTGCCAGTAGTGCGATCTCTGGAAACACCATATATTTT. Amino acids: CASSAISGNTIYF. The whole variable domain, filled in from reference TRBV19 and TRBJ1-3, reads DGGITQSPKYLFRKEGQNVTLSCEQNLNHDAMYWYRQDPGQGLRLIYYSQIVNDFQKGDIAEGYSVSREKKESFPLTVTSAQKNPTAFYLCASSAISGNTIYFGEGSWLTVV.

The chain couples TRBV4-1 to TRBJ2-7; no firm D call. Trimming cost V 1 base and J 6 bases, with 19 bases left between them. Germline CDR1 reads MGHRA; CDR2 reads YSYEKL. The CDR3 is 16 amino acids. DNA of the CDR3: TGCGCCAGCAGCCAAGTTGATATCCTTGCCTTCAGCGAGCAGTACTTC. It encodes CASSQVDILAFSEQYF.

The V call is TRBV28, the J call TRBJ1-1, with D hard to call. The germline gives CDR1 MDHEN, CDR2 SYDVKM. The CDR3 length is 14 residues. Trimming stripped 2 bases from V and 0 bases from J, with 7 bases between. The CDR3 sequence: CASSLGGMNTEAFF. The CDR3 DNA follows: TGTGCCAGCAGTTTAGGAGGGATGAACACTGAAGCTTTCTTT.

This chain connects TRBV5-4 to TRBJ1-1, with a tentative D call TRBD1 (6 bases). This CDR3 is built from 15 residues. Germline lookup yields CDR1 SGHNT and CDR2 YYREEE (reference sequence). Trimming removed 0 bases from V and 2 bases from J, with 11 bases in between. CDR3 region: CASSLAQGLNTEAFF. In DNA, the CDR3 is TGTGCCAGCAGCTTGGCCCAGGGGTTAAACACTGAAGCTTTCTTT.

The CDR3 coding sequence is TGTGCCAGCAGCTTAGGGGCTAGACAGGGATTCTACGAGCAGTACTTC. Its protein product is CASSLGARQGFYEQYF. The rearrangement links TRBV11-2 to TRBJ2-7; TRBD1 aligns across 7 bases. Germline loops: CDR1 SGHAT, CDR2 FQNNGV. This CDR3 has 16 residues. The ends lost 1 base at V and 3 bases at J; junction bases unmatched: 9.

Only one count was recorded for this clone. The J gene is TRBJ2-1, the V gene TRBV5-1, with 12 nucleotides matching TRBD2. This CDR3 comprises 15 residues. Germline V lookup: CDR1 SGHRS, CDR2 YFSETQ. J gave up 5 bases and V 6 bases, and 6 bases lay outside the gene matches. DNA for the CDR3: TGCGCCAGCACCATTCGGACTAGCGGGAACAATGAGCAGTTCTTC. Its protein is CASTIRTSGNNEQFF.

This sequence joins TRBV19 and TRBJ1-5, with unresolved D. The CDR3 totals 12 residues. In germline, CDR1 is LNHDA, CDR2 SQIVND (reference sequence). Trimming left V 7 bases short and J 8 bases short, with 12 bases between. CDR3 residues: CASMRVGEPQHF. The DNA for the CDR3 is TGTGCCAGTATGAGGGTGGGTGAGCCCCAGCATTTT.

CDR3 in DNA: TGTGCCAGCAAAACGGCAGGGGGCGGGAACACTGAAGCTTTCTTT. Amino acid sequence: CASKTAGGGNTEAFF. The V and J genes are TRBV6-5 and TRBJ1-1; 8 bases match TRBD1. The ends lost 7 bases at V and 1 base at J; junction bases unmatched: 8. Germline values: CDR1 MNHEY, CDR2 SVGAGI. The CDR3 has 15 amino acids.

The chain links TRBV7-2 to TRBJ2-6, with no clear D. Per the germline V gene, CDR1 is SGHTA and CDR2 is FQGNSA. V lost 5 bases, J lost 4 bases, and 12 bases lay in between. The CDR3 is 15 amino acids. In DNA, the CDR3 is TGTGCCAGCAGCCTTTGGGGTGCCGGGGCCAACGTCCTGACTTTC. This codes for CASSLWGAGANVLTF.

The rearrangement joins TRBV27 to TRBJ2-3; 10 bases match TRBD1. Losses at the gene ends were 5 bases for V and 2 bases for J; bases not matched to a gene: 7. Germline V gives CDR1 MNHEY, CDR2 SMNVEV (reference sequence). The CDR3 contains 16 residues. CDR3 sequence (DNA): TGTGCCAGCAGTCGGGGGACAGGGGCTTCCACAGATACGCAGTATTTT. Encoded protein: CASSRGTGASTDTQYF.

The V gene is TRBV7-8, the J gene TRBJ2-2; 10 nucleotides line up with TRBD2. Germline values: CDR1 SGHVS, CDR2 FQNEAQ. The CDR3 length is 16 residues. V shed 4 bases and J 3 bases; nucleotides not matched to a gene: 5. DNA of the CDR3: TGTGCCAGCAGCTCCGATAGCGGGGGGTACACCGGGGAGCTGTTTTTT. Its protein product is CASSSDSGGYTGELFF.

The genes are TRBV6-1 and TRBJ1-1; unclear D gene. V was clipped by 6 bases and J by 8 bases, with 16 bases between them. Germline CDR1 reads MNHNS; CDR2 reads SASEGT. The CDR3 length is 13 residues. As DNA, the CDR3 is TGTGCCAGCAGCGCCGAAAAGTTTAGGGAAGCTTTCTTT. It encodes CASSAEKFREAFF.

The V and J genes are TRBV15 and TRBJ2-7; no reliable D call. Between the trimmed V and J ends, which lost 2 bases and 1 base, there was a span of 6 bases. The CDR3 is 13 amino acids. CDR1 and CDR2 (germline): LNHNV, YYDKDF (reference sequence). The CDR3 reads CATSRQESYEQYF. The CDR3 region has the DNA TGTGCCACCAGCAGACAGGAGTCCTACGAGCAGTACTTC.

V usage is TRBV7-2 and J usage is TRBJ2-4; the match to TRBD1 covers 12 bases. The CDR3 runs 17 residues. The J segment lost 2 bases and the V segment lost 1 base, leaving 3 bases of the junction unmatched. Germline V gene lookup returns CDR1 SGHTA and CDR2 FQGNSA. CDR3 amino acids: CASSLDGTGGPKNIQYF. The CDR3 nucleotides are TGTGCCAGCAGCTTAGACGGGACAGGGGGCCCCAAAAACATTCAGTACTTC.